This TCR beta chain is drawn from a study of T cells in Graves' hyperthyroidism and ophthalmopathy. TCR beta CDR3 sequences were amplified from RNA transcripts. A first-round RT-PCR of the TCR CDR3 used the HTBI primer set. Via MiXCR, TCRdb re-called the multiplex PCR reads, giving one row per CDR3 protein. This sample has 350,000 to 400,000 distinct CDR3 sequences; about 16% occur once, and the top ten carry around a third. Study-level points and caveats: Before onset, by a median of approximately 6.8 months, the model predicted ophthalmopathy. Most thyroid clonotypes that were expanded above 0.001 also turned up in blood. Ophthalmopathy was separated from stable hyperthyroidism by a 13 V-J model.

Uncontrolled infections, other autoimmune diseases, pregnancy or lactation led to exclusion of patients. Per the germline V gene, CDR1 is GTSNPN and CDR2 is SVGIG (reference sequence). V dropped 3 bases and J dropped 0 bases, with 15 bases sitting between them. CDR3 length: 15 amino acids. Turning to this clonotype: Its target is not known.

The chain links TRBV30 to TRBJ2-7; D gene ambiguous. This TCR was sampled from a woman in her 30s with Graves' hyperthyroidism. The sample comprised blood. The chain's CDR3 is CAWSHPGRSSYEQYF. CDR3 coding DNA: TGTGCCTGGAGCCATCCAGGCAGGAGCTCCTACGAGCAGTACTTC. The full variable domain, rest sourced from reference TRBV30 and TRBJ2-7, is SQTIHQWPATLVQPVGSPLSLECTVEGTSNPNLYWYRQAAGRGLQLLFYSVGIGQISSEVPQNLSASRPQDRQFILSSKKLLLSDSGFYLCAWSHPGRSSYEQYFGPGTRLTVT.